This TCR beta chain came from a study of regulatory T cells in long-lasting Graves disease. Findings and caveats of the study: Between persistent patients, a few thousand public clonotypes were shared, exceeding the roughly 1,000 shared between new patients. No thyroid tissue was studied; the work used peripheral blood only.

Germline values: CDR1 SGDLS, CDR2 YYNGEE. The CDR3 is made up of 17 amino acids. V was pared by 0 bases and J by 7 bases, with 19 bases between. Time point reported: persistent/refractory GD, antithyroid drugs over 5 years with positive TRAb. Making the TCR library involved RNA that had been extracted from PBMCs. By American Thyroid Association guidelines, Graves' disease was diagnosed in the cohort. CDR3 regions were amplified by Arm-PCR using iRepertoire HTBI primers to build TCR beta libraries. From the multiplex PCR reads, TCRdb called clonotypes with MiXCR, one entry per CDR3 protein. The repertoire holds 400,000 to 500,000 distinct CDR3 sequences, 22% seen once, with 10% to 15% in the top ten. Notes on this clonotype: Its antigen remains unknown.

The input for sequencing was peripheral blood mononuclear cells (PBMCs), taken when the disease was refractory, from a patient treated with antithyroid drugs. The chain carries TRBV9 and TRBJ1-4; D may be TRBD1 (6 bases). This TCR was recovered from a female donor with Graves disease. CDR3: CASSVGWGGGGGEKLFF. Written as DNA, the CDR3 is TGTGCCAGCAGCGTAGGTTGGGGGGGCGGAGGAGGTGAAAAACTGTTTTTT.